This TCR beta chain was captured by sequencing in a study of CD8 T cells in Susac syndrome. Reverse transcription used roughly 0.5 to 1 ug RNA and random hexamers. One entry per CDR3 protein results from TCRdb running MiXCR on the immunoSEQ multiplex PCR reads. Found here are around 110,000 distinct CDR3 sequences, approximately 94% of them singletons; the top ten hold 0.4% to 0.5%. There are 13 residues in the CDR3. Trimming pared 1 base from V and 6 bases from J, leaving 7 bases between. The TCR sequence derives from a human donor with Susac syndrome. Sequenced material: CD8+ T cells from PBMCs. J is TRBJ2-1 and V is TRBV12-3 or TRBV12-4; no firm D call. CDR3 in DNA: TGTGCCAGCAGTTTAGGTCTGGTCAATGAGCAGTTCTTC. This codes for CASSLGLVNEQFF.